The T cell receptor (beta chain) under discussion was sequenced for a study of CD8 T cells in ankylosing spondylitis. The CDR3 spans 15 residues. Germline lookup yields CDR1 MNHEY and CDR2 SVGAGI. The V and J ends lost 2 bases and 6 bases, in that order; junction bases with no gene match: 7. Whole-study results and caveats: From matched ankylosing spondylitis synovial fluid, disease-linked clones were reportedly recovered at significantly enriched levels. Disease-linked clones proved CD8+ and comparatively uncommon in peripheral blood. Made up of several highly homologous variants, a TCR beta motif appeared characteristic of ankylosing spondylitis blood. Existing reports had already noted some motif variants in reactive arthritis synovial fluid and blood.

Notes on this clonotype: Its target is unknown.

TCRdb re-analysed the 5' RACE reads in MiXCR, keeping a single row per CDR3 protein. The sample includes about 400,000 distinct CDR3 sequences, about a fifth seen only once; the top ten take approximately 15%. This receptor was taken from a male donor with ankylosing spondylitis. J is TRBJ2-3 and V is TRBV6-5; TRBD1 aligns across 8 bases. Sequencing was performed on blood, either unsorted or a sorted T cell fraction (not recorded which). CDR3 region: CASSYPQGAVDTQYF. The DNA for the CDR3 is TGTGCCAGCAGTTACCCGCAGGGGGCGGTGGATACGCAGTATTTT.